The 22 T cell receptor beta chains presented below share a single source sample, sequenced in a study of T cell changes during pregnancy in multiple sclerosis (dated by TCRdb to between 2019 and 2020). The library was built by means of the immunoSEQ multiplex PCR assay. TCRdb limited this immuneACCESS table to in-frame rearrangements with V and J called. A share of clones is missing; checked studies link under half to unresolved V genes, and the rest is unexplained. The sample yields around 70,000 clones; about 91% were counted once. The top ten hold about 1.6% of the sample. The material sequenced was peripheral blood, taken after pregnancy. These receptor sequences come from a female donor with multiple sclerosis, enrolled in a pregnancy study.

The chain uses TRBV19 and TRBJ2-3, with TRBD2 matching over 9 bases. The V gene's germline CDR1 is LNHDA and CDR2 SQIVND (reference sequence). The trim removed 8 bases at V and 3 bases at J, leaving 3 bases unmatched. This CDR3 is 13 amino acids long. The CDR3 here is CASLAGGTDTQYF. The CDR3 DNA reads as TGTGCCAGTTTGGCGGGAGGGACAGATACGCAGTATTTT. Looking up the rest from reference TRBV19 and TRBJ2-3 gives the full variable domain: DGGITQSPKYLFRKEGQNVTLSCEQNLNHDAMYWYRQDPGQGLRLIYYSQIVNDFQKGDIAEGYSVSREKKESFPLTVTSAQKNPTAFYLCASLAGGTDTQYFGPGTRLTVL.

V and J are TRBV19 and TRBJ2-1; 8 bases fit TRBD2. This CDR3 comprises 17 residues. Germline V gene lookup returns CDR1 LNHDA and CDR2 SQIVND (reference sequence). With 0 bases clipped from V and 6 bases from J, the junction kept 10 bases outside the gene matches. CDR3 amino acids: CASSIDLGLAGLNEQFF. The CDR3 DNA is TGTGCCAGTAGTATAGATCTTGGGCTAGCGGGTCTCAATGAGCAGTTCTTC.

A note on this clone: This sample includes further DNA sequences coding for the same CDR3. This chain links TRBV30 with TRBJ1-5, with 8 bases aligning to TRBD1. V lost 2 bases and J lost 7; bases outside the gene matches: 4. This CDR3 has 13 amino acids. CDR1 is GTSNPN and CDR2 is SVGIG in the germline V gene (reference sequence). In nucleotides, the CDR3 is TGTGCCTGGAGTAAGGACAGGGACCAGCCCCAGCATTTT. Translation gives CAWSKDRDQPQHF. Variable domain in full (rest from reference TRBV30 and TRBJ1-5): SQTIHQWPATLVQPVGSPLSLECTVEGTSNPNLYWYRQAAGRGLQLLFYSVGIGQISSEVPQNLSASRPQDRQFILSSKKLLLSDSGFYLCAWSKDRDQPQHFGDGTRLSIL.

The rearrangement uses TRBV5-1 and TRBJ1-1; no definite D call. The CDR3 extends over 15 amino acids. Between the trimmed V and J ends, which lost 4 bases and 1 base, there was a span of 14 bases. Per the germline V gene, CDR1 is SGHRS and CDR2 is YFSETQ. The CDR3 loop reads CASSPQQISNTEAFF. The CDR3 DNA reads TGCGCCAGCAGCCCTCAACAGATTTCGAACACTGAAGCTTTCTTT.

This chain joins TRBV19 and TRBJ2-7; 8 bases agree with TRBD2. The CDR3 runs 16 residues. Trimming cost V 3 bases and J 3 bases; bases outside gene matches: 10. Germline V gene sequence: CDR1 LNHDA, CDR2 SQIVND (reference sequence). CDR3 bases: TGTGCCAGTAGTATCGCGGCGGGGACTAGTGACTACGAGCAGTACTTC. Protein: CASSIAAGTSDYEQYF. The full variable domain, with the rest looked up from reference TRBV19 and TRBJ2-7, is DGGITQSPKYLFRKEGQNVTLSCEQNLNHDAMYWYRQDPGQGLRLIYYSQIVNDFQKGDIAEGYSVSREKKESFPLTVTSAQKNPTAFYLCASSIAAGTSDYEQYFGPGTRLTVT.

The CDR3 region has the DNA TGTGCCAGCAGGGTACCTCCGGGACAACTCACCTACGAGCAGTACTTC. Translating it yields CASRVPPGQLTYEQYF. The chain joins TRBV2 to TRBJ2-7, with D perhaps TRBD1 (6 bases). The CDR3 consists of 16 residues. V lost 6 bases and J 2 bases, leaving 20 bases between the germline ends. The germline V gene encodes CDR1 SNHLY and CDR2 FYNNEI.

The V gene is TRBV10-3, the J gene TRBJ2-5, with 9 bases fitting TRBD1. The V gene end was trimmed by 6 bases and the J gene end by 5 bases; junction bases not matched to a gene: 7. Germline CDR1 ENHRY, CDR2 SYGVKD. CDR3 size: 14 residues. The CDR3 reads CAIRGTGLGETQYF. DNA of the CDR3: TGTGCCATCAGGGGGACAGGGCTGGGCGAGACCCAGTACTTC.

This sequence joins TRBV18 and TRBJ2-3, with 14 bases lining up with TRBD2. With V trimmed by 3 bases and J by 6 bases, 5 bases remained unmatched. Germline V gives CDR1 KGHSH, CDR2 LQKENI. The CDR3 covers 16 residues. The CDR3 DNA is TGTGCCAGCTCACCGGGGACTAGCGGGAGATCCGATACGCAGTATTTT. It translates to CASSPGTSGRSDTQYF.

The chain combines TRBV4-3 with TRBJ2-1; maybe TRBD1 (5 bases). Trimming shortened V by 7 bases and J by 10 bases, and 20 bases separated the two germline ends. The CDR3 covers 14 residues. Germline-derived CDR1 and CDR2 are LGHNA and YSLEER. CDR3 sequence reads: CASTQVSGDREQFF. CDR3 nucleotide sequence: TGCGCCAGCACTCAAGTTTCCGGTGACAGAGAGCAGTTCTTC.

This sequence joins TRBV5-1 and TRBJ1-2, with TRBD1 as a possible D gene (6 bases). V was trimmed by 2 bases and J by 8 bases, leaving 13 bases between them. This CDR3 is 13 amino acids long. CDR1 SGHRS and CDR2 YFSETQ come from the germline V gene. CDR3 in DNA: TGCGCCAGCAGCTTCACTTACAGGGAAGGCTACACCTTC. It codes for CASSFTYREGYTF.

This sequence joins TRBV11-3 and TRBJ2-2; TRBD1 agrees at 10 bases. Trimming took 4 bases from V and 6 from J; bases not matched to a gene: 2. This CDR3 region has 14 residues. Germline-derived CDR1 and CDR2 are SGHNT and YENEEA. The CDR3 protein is CASSSGQGAGELFF. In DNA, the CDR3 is TGTGCCAGCAGCTCCGGACAGGGGGCCGGGGAGCTGTTTTTT.

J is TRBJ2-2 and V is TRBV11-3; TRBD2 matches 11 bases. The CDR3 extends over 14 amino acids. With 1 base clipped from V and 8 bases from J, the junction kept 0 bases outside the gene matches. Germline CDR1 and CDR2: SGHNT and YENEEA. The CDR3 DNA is TGTGCCAGCAGCTTAGGACTAGCGGGAGGGGAGCTGTTTTTT. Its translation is CASSLGLAGGELFF.

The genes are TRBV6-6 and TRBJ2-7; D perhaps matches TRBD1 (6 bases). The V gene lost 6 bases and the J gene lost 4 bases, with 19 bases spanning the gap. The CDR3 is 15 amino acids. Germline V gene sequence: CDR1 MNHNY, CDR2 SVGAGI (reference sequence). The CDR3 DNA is TGTGCCAGCAGCCTAAGACAGGCCGGAGATTACGAGCAGTACTTC. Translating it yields CASSLRQAGDYEQYF.

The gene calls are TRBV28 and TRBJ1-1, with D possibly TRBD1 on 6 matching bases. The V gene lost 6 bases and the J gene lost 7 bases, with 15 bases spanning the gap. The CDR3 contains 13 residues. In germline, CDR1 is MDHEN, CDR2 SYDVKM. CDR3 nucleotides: TGTGCCAGCAGAACGTACAGGGAGGGTGAAGCTTTCTTT. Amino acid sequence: CASRTYREGEAFF.

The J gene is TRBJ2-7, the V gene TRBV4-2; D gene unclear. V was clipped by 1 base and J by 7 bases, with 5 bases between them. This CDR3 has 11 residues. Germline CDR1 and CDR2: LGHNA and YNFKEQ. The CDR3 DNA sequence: TGTGCCAGCAGCCAAGGTGAGGAGCAGTACTTC. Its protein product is CASSQGEEQYF.

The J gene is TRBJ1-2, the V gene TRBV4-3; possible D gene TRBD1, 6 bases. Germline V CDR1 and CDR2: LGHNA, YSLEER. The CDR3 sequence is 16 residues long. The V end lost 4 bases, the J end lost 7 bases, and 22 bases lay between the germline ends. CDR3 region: CASSRVGALSFGGYTF. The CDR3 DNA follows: TGCGCCAGCAGCCGGGTGGGGGCCCTGAGCTTCGGTGGCTACACCTTC.

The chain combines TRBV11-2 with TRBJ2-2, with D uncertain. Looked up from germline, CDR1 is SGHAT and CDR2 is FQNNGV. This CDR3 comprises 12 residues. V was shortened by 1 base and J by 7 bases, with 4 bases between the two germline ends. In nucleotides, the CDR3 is TGTGCCAGCAGCTTAGTCCGCGGGGAGCTGTTTTTT. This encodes CASSLVRGELFF.

In DNA, the CDR3 is TGTGCCACCAGCAGCGGAGGGACTAGCGGCAATGAGCAGTTCTTC. Translating it yields CATSSGGTSGNEQFF. This chain links TRBV15 with TRBJ2-1; TRBD2 matches at 11 bases. Germline-derived CDR1 and CDR2 are LNHNV and YYDKDF (reference sequence). Losses at the gene ends were 3 bases for V and 6 bases for J; bases not matched to a gene: 4. This CDR3 is built from 15 residues. Complete variable domain (other parts from reference TRBV15 and TRBJ2-1): DAMVIQNPRYQVTQFGKPVTLSCSQTLNHNVMYWYQQKSSQAPKLLFHYYDKDFNNEADTPDNFQSRRPNTSFCFLDIRSPGLGDTAMYLCATSSGGTSGNEQFFGPGTRLTVL.

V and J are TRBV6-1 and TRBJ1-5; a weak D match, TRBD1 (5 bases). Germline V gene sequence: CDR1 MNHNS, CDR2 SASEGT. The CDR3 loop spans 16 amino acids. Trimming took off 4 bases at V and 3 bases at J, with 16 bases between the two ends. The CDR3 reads CASSVGGPQTNQPQHF. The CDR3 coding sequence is TGTGCCAGCAGTGTCGGGGGTCCCCAGACCAATCAGCCCCAGCATTTT.

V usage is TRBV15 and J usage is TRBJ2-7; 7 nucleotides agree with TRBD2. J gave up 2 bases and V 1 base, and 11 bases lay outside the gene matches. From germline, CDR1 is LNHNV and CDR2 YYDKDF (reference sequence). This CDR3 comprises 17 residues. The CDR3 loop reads CATSRVLSSGYTYEQYF. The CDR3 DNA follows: TGTGCCACCAGCAGAGTCCTTTCTAGCGGTTACACCTACGAGCAGTACTTC. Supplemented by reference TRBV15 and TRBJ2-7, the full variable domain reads DAMVIQNPRYQVTQFGKPVTLSCSQTLNHNVMYWYQQKSSQAPKLLFHYYDKDFNNEADTPDNFQSRRPNTSFCFLDIRSPGLGDTAMYLCATSRVLSSGYTYEQYFGPGTRLTVT.

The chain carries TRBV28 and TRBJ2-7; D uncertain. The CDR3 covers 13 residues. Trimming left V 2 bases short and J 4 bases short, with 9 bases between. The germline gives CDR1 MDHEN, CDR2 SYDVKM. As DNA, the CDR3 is TGTGCCAGCAGTTTAGGCGGAACTTACGAGCAGTACTTC. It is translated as CASSLGGTYEQYF.

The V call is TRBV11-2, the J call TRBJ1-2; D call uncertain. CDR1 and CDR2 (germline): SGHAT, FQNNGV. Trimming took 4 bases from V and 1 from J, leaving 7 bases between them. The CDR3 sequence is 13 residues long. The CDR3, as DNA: TGTGCCAGCAGCTCCTCGGGTAACTATGGCTACACCTTC. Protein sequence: CASSSSGNYGYTF.